In this sample, the clone carrying this TCR beta chain turned up once. The antigen is undetermined. The source of the sample is a study of stem cell transplantation in POMP-related autoinflammatory disease. Study summary: Before transplant, CD4+ T cells skewed naive and CD8+ proportions were low.

General study results and limits: Fewer unique TRB V-J gene pairings were identified in patients with PRAID. In patients with PRAID, every analyzed T-cell subset tended to show lower diversity and higher clonality.

The protocol was immunoSEQ multiplex PCR, while the TCRdb copy is restricted to in-frame clones and leaves out a portion. Of about 26,000 clones detected, approximately 78% appear once; the ten largest clones hold more than 2.5%. The receptor comes from a human donor with POMP-related autoinflammation and immune dysregulation (PRAID). This material consisted of CD4+ T cells from PBMCs, taken before stem cell transplantation.

The CDR3 loop is CASTQDSGANVLTF. CDR3 in DNA: TGTGCCAGCACCCAGGACTCTGGGGCCAACGTCCTGACTTTC. The rearrangement uses TRBV6-6 and TRBJ2-6; D unclear. Trimming stripped 7 bases from V and 0 bases from J, with 7 bases between. Germline V gene sequence: CDR1 MNHNY, CDR2 SVGAGI (reference sequence). The CDR3 spans 14 residues.